The rows below give T cell receptor beta chains drawn from one sample of a study of shared clonotypes between healthy human individuals. Clones were sequenced by immunoSEQ multiplex PCR, and TCRdb holds only the in-frame ones, with some missing. The table includes about 2.4 million clones, approximately 90% detected once. The sequenced material came from naive CD4+ T cells sorted from blood. These receptors were obtained from a man between 18 and 35 years old in good health. The CDR3 runs from the conserved cysteine through the conserved F or W. Each record gives: clone size, D gene, V gene, J gene, CDR3 protein, CDR3 DNA. The D gene is left open where the match is weak. Size is stated for part of the rows, as once, few or many counts, or as a class when the clone is expanded.

size: -
D: -
V: TRBV25-1
J: TRBJ2-1
CDR3: CASSGGKFSSYNEQFF
DNA: TGTGCCAGCAGTGGGGGAAAATTCAGCTCCTACAATGAGCAGTTCTTC

size: -
D: -
V: TRBV5-4
J: TRBJ2-3
CDR3: CASSSRSLYSTDTQYF
DNA: TGTGCCAGCAGCTCCCGAAGCCTATATAGCACAGATACGCAGTATTTT

size: -
D: -
V: TRBV30
J: TRBJ2-4
CDR3: CAWSVGGGQNIQYF
DNA: TGTGCCTGGAGTGTAGGAGGGGGGCAAAACATTCAGTACTTC

size: -
D: TRBD2
V: TRBV5-6
J: TRBJ2-3
CDR3: CASSFGLAGITDTQYF
DNA: TGTGCCAGCAGCTTCGGACTAGCGGGGATCACAGATACGCAGTATTTT

size: once
D: -
V: TRBV5-5
J: TRBJ1-3
CDR3: CASSSVKTASGNTIYF
DNA: TGTGCCAGCAGCTCGGTCAAGACAGCTTCTGGAAACACCATATATTTT

size: -
D: -
V: TRBV27
J: TRBJ1-4
CDR3: CASSLGQILGEKLFF
DNA: TGTGCCAGCAGTTTAGGACAGATCTTGGGTGAAAAACTGTTTTTT

size: once
D: TRBD1
V: TRBV18
J: TRBJ1-5
CDR3: CASSPTGGGQPQHF
DNA: TGTGCCAGCTCACCAACAGGGGGCGGTCAGCCCCAGCATTTT

size: -
D: -
V: TRBV5-1
J: TRBJ2-7
CDR3: CASSSRGNSYEQYF
DNA: TGCGCCAGCAGCTCCCGGGGAAACTCCTACGAGCAGTACTTC

size: -
D: TRBD1
V: TRBV5-4
J: TRBJ1-1
CDR3: CASSPGQGDTEAFF
DNA: TGTGCCAGCAGCCCCGGACAGGGGGACACTGAAGCTTTCTTT

size: -
D: -
V: TRBV6-6
J: TRBJ1-3
CDR3: CAAGGPGNTIYF
DNA: TGTGCCGCGGGGGGACCAGGAAACACCATATATTTT

size: -
D: -
V: TRBV2
J: TRBJ2-1
CDR3: CASSETTSLRQFF
DNA: TGTGCCAGCAGTGAAACGACTAGTTTACGTCAGTTCTTC

size: -
D: -
V: TRBV6-5
J: TRBJ2-5
CDR3: CASSYRRGRGQETQYF
DNA: TGTGCCAGCAGTTACCGGAGGGGCAGGGGGCAAGAGACCCAGTACTTC

size: -
D: TRBD2
V: TRBV18
J: TRBJ2-1
CDR3: CASSPTQGLAGYNEQFF
DNA: TGTGCCAGCTCACCAACCCAAGGACTAGCGGGGTACAATGAGCAGTTCTTC

size: -
D: -
V: TRBV5-1
J: TRBJ2-3
CDR3: CASSYGIDTQYF
DNA: TGCGCCAGCAGTTATGGGATAGATACGCAGTATTTT

size: few
D: -
V: TRBV5-1
J: TRBJ2-3
CDR3: CASSLATDTQYF
DNA: TGCGCCAGCAGCTTGGCGACAGATACGCAGTATTTT

size: -
D: -
V: TRBV19
J: TRBJ1-1
CDR3: CASTPTRTLNTEAFF
DNA: TGTGCCAGTACCCCCACCAGGACACTGAACACTGAAGCTTTCTTT